This TCR beta chain was found in a study of T cell responses to AZD1222 COVID-19 vaccine. Broader study findings: Sampled repertoires all dated from after the peak T cell response.

Method: immunoSEQ multiplex PCR; TCRdb's copy keeps in-frame clones and lacks some. The sample contains 90,000 to 100,000 clones, roughly 91% of which appear only once. This clone was observed a handful of times. The antigen remains unidentified. The CDR3 contains 14 residues. V lost 6 bases to trimming and J lost 4 bases; unmatched junction nucleotides: 6. Germline V lookup: CDR1 SGHRS, CDR2 YFSETQ. Material: peripheral blood, obtained on day 0 of AZD1222 vaccination. The receptor was derived from an adult in good health. The V gene is TRBV5-1, the J gene TRBJ1-1; 10 bases are shared with TRBD1. CDR3 DNA: TGCGCCAGCAAGCCGGGACAGGGGAGCACTGAAGCTTTCTTT. Its translation is CASKPGQGSTEAFF.